The clone carrying this T cell receptor beta chain was detected a few times. What it binds is unknown. This sample stems from a study of blood T cells in healthy people across ages. Study-wide findings and caveats: The lack of PBMC sorting stopped any conclusive naive versus antigen-experienced comparison.

CDR3 length: 13 amino acids. The germline gives CDR1 MNHNY, CDR2 SVGAGI (reference sequence). V lost 0 bases and J lost 4, with 4 bases in between. Using a J-beta primer mix together with a sample-barcoded 5' primer, a second PCR was run for roughly 7 to 11 cycles. TCRdb analysed the 5' RACE reads with MiXCR anew, one entry per CDR3 protein. The repertoire holds 800,000 to 950,000 distinct CDR3 sequences, with 25% to 30% as singletons. These same records also appear under a second study, on T cells of mothers and their children.

Sample: blood. The source of this sequence is a woman in her thirties or forties in good health. The chain recombines TRBV6-6 with TRBJ1-3, with D unresolved. CDR3 protein: CASSYSSGNTIYF. The CDR3 nucleotides read TGTGCCAGCAGTTACTCGTCCGGAAACACCATATATTTT.